This T cell receptor beta chain was documented in a study of human T cells and chemical hapten exposure. On the study more broadly: The sensitizer, 2% DPC, was used on around 2 cm by around 2 cm of upper inner arm skin.

TCRdb called the RACE reads again in MiXCR, with one record for every CDR3 protein. The table lists about 78,000 distinct CDR3 sequences, 8.5% of them singletons, with approximately 3.4% in the top ten. CDR1 and CDR2 (germline): SGHDN, FVKESK. The CDR3 extends over 13 amino acids. V was shortened by 3 bases and J by 1 base, with 6 bases between the two germline ends. On this clonotype: Antigen: not known.

General study results and limits: Correlating positively with patch test score were the PT1 expanded TCR counts. Versus controls, significantly more large CDR3 similarity clusters arose from expanded TCRs.

Documented time point: patch test 2, 6 weeks after DPC sensitization. Treatment indicated: therapeutic diphenylcyclopropenone sensitization with weekly scalp DPC. The chain carries TRBV14 and TRBJ1-1; TRBD1 might be the D (5 bases). This specimen consisted of whole blood, obtained in connection with sensitization to the hapten diphenylcyclopropenone (DPC). The source is a woman aged 45-60 years with alopecia areata. Some clones in this sample may be carry-over from other donors' samples. The CDR3 loop reads CASSHDRNTEAFF. In DNA form, the CDR3 reads TGTGCCAGCAGCCACGACAGGAACACTGAAGCTTTCTTT.